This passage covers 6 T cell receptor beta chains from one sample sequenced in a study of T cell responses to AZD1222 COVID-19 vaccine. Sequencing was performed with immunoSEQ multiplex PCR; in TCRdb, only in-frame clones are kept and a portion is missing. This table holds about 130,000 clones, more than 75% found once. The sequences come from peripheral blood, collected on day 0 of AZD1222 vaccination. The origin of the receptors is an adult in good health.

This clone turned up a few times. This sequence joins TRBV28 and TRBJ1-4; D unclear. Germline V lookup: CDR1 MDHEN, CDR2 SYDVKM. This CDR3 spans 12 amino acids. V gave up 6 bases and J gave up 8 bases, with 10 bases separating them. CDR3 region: CASSLSREKLFF. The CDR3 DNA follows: TGTGCCAGCAGCCTTTCGAGGGAAAAACTGTTTTTT. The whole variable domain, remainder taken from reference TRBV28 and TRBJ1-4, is DVKVTQSSRYLVKRTGEKVFLECVQDMDHENMFWYRQDPGLGLRLIYFSYDVKMKEKGDIPEGYSVSREKKERFSLILESASTNQTSMYLCASSLSREKLFFGSGTQLSVL.

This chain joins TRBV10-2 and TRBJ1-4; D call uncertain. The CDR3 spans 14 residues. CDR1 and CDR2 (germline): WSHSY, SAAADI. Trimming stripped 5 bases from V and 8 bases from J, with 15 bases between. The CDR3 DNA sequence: TGCGCCAGCAGTAAGAACGGCCGGGAGGAAAAACTGTTTTTT. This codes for CASSKNGREEKLFF.

The CDR3 spells CASSPSQGTGGYTF. The DNA for the CDR3 is TGTGCCAGCTCACCTTCACAGGGGACTGGTGGCTACACCTTC. The rearrangement uses TRBV18 and TRBJ1-2; 7 bases map to TRBD1. This CDR3 contains 14 residues. The germline CDR1 and CDR2 sequences are KGHSH and LQKENI. Unmatched junction bases numbered 8, after V lost 3 bases and J lost 7 bases.

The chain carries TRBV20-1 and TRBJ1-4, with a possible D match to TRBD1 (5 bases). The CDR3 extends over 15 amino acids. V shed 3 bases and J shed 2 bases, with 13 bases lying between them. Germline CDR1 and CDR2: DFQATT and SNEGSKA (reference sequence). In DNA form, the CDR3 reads TGCAGTGCTAGTTCCGGGGGAATGACTAATGAAAAACTGTTTTTT. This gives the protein CSASSGGMTNEKLFF.

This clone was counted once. For the CDR3, the DNA is TGTGCCAGCAGCTTAGGACAGGTCCTAGGCGGGGAAGCTTTCTTT. As protein: CASSLGQVLGGEAFF. This chain connects TRBV7-6 to TRBJ1-1; tentative D call: TRBD1 (6 bases). The V end lost 1 base, the J end lost 8 bases, and 17 bases lay between the germline ends. The CDR3 length is 15 residues. In germline, CDR1 is SGHVS, CDR2 FNYEAQ.

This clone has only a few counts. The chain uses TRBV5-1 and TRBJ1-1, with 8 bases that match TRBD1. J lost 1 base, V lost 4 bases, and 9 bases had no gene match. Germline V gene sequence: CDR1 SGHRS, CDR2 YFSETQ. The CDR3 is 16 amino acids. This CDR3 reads CASSPRGPGTNTEAFF. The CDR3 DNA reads TGCGCCAGCAGCCCCAGGGGGCCCGGTACGAACACTGAAGCTTTCTTT.